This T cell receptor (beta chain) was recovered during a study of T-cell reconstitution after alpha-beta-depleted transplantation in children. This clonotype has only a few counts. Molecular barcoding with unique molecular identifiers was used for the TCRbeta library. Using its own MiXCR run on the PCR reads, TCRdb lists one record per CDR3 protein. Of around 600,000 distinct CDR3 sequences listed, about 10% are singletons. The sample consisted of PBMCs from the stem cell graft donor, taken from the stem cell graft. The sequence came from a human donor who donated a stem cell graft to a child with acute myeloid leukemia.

The CDR3 here is CAASRGTLEADTQYF. In DNA form, the CDR3 reads TGTGCCGCATCCAGGGGGACCCTCGAGGCAGATACGCAGTATTTT. The rearrangement links TRBV11-1 to TRBJ2-3; 7 bases fit TRBD1. The V and J ends lost 11 bases and 4 bases, in that order; junction bases with no gene match: 15. Germline V lookup: CDR1 SGHAT, CDR2 FQDESV (reference sequence). The CDR3 has 15 residues. The full variable domain, rest sourced from reference TRBV11-1 and TRBJ2-3, is EAEVAQSPRYKITEKSQAVAFWCDPISGHATLYWYRQILGQGPELLVQFQDESVVDDSQLPKDRFSAERLKGVDSTLKIQPAELGDSAMYLCAASRGTLEADTQYFGPGTRLTVL.